Included here is one T cell receptor (beta chain) sequence, with context. Its antigen specificity is not known. It has no much larger one-base neighbor in the sample; base qualities were not kept. This entry belongs to a study of technical replicates of blood from several donors (dated by TCRdb to the late 2010s). Library generation was performed with the immunoSEQ multiplex PCR assay. The immuneACCESS repertoire file appears here via TCRdb, limited to in-frame rearrangements. These files lack a portion of the clones; in checked studies, under half of the deficit traces to unresolved V genes, and the cause of the others is not known. Counted in this sample were approximately 92,000 clones; roughly 96% of them appeared once. Over 0.2% of the sample comes from the top ten. Cut back by 3 bases and 4 bases, the V and J ends lie 19 bases apart. The CDR3 has 16 amino acids, counting the end cysteine and phenylalanine. Only the CDR3 portion is preserved as DNA: 48 bases, with reading frame beginning at the first base. The CDR1 and CDR2 encoded by the germline V gene are KGHSH and LQKENI.

The receptor's source is a human donor in good health. Sequencing was done on a sample of T cells isolated from PBMCs. The receptor chain draws on TRBV18 and TRBJ2-7, and perhaps TRBD2 as D gene, on 5 matching bases. The CDR3 region reads CASSPRVGRWAYEQYF. In nucleotides, the sequence is TGTGCCAGCTCACCGAGGGTGGGTCGATGGGCGTACGAGCAGTACTTC.